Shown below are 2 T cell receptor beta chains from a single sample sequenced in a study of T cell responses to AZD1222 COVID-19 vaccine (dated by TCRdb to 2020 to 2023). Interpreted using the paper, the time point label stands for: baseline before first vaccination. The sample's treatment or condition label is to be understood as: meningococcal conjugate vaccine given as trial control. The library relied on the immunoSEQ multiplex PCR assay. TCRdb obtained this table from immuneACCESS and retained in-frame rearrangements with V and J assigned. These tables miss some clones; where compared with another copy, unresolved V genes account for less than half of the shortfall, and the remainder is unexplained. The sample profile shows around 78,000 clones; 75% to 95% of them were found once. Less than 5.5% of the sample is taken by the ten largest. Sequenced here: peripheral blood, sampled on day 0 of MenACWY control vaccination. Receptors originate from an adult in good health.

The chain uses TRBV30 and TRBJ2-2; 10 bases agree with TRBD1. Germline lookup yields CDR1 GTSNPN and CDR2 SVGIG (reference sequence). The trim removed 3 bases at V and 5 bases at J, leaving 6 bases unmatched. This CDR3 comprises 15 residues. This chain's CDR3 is CAWSLGTGVTGELFF. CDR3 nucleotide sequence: TGTGCCTGGAGCCTCGGGACAGGGGTAACCGGGGAGCTGTTTTTT.

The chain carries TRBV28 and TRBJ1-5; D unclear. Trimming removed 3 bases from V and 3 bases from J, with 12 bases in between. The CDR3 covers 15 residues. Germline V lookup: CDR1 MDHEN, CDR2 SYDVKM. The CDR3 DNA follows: TGTGCCAGCAGTTTGGCCAGTACCCACAATCAGCCCCAGCATTTT. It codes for CASSLASTHNQPQHF.